This record concerns one TCR beta chain sequence. The source of the sample is a study of shared clonotypes between healthy human individuals. Naivety among CD8 cells was defined by CD45RO negativity and positive CCR7 selection, thereby excluding terminally differentiated effector memory CD45RA+ cells. Within Nashville, Tennessee resided all donors, each a Caucasian adult. Sequencing was performed with immunoSEQ multiplex PCR; in TCRdb, only in-frame clones are kept and a portion is missing. The sample carries hundreds of thousands of clones, about 95% recorded once. CDR1 and CDR2 (germline): MDHEN, SYDVKM. This CDR3 contains 12 residues.

The TCR originated in a woman in her thirties in good health. This chain links TRBV28 with TRBJ2-5, with D possibly matching TRBD1 (5 bases). The last part of the DNA fits TRBJ2-7 better; the J call may be wrong. The sample consisted of naive CD8+ T cells sorted from blood. The CDR3 DNA sequence: TGTGCCAGCAGTCCCCAGGGCTACGAGCAGTACTTC. This encodes CASSPQGYEQYF.